What follows is one TCR beta chain and its context. Antigen specificity is unknown. A much larger clone lies a single base off, so this may be a read error. This specimen comes from a study of tumor-infiltrating lymphocytes in primary liver carcinoma. Study-level findings and limits: The study found tumor-adjacent and tumor-blood pairs overlapped less than tumor region pairs. Only about 7-24% of top clones were detected in each of the five tumor regions. The 250 largest clones made up significantly more of tumor than blood repertoires (p = 0.039).

Synthesis of TCR beta cDNA was carried out from 450 to 650 ng total RNA with a constant-region primer. Libraries for TCR beta were built through three nested multiplex PCR rounds, which together made up a slightly modified ARM-PCR procedure. A C-beta reverse primer was combined with TRBV1-TRBV30 forward primers in the first two PCR rounds, and each round had around 11 cycles. TCRdb redid the calling of the multiplex PCR reads with MiXCR, one entry per CDR3 protein. The data contain 70,000 to 95,000 distinct CDR3 sequences, nearly 70% of them singletons. Co-extracting RNA and DNA was done with about 20-34 mg of unsorted bulk tissue as input. Five separate regions were sampled from each tumor. The V gene lost 4 bases and the J gene lost 3 bases, with 21 bases spanning the gap. The CDR3 consists of 17 residues. Germline V lookup: CDR1 SGHNT, CDR2 YYREEE (reference sequence).

V usage is TRBV5-4 and J usage is TRBJ2-3; D could derive from TRBD1 or TRBD2 (6 bases each). The TCR sequence derives from a man between 35 and 55 years old with primary liver carcinoma and hepatitis B virus infection. Sequencing used liver tumor tissue from sampling region 4. The sample's subset: tumor region T4, right-lateral pole. The CDR3, as DNA: TGTGCCAGCAGCCGCGGAGGGGGGATCGGGATGACAGATACGCAGTATTTT. Translated: CASSRGGGIGMTDTQYF.